This section outlines one TCR beta chain sequence together with its context. What antigen it recognizes has not been identified. There are no base qualities to consult, and no much larger clone falls within one base. For repertoire sequencing, the TCR beta CDR3 regions were amplified from RNA transcripts. The first round was an RT-PCR using HTBI primers with the Qiagen OneStep RT-PCR kit, and this first round was followed by a second-round multiplex PCR, then size selection and purification. Libraries were sequenced on an Illumina HiSeq2000 using paired-end 100 bp reads. Regarding the original processing steps: SOAPnuke was used to process the reads, throwing out any read that had adapters, had uncalled bases, had a mean Phred below 15, or lacked an exact constant-primer or identifier match. COPE v1.2.5 was used to merge the high-quality paired reads. Each unique nucleotide sequence was defined as a clonotype, and clonotypes were aligned to IMGT TRB V, D and J references with MiTCR v1.1. Analysis was restricted to V-J combinations with a frequency above 0.0001, which covered roughly 99% of repertoires. A TCR clonal expansion and chaos score per V-J combination was defined as the ratio of F50 clonal expansion to chaos observed in the TCRdist matrix. Welch's t-statistics and random forest were used to reduce features to over ten V-J combinations, which were fed into a naive Bayes classifier. Thyroid-blood repertoire similarity was quantified with the Morisita-Horn index. TCRdb itself trimmed the public reads at Q25 with fastp, ran MiXCR and retained productive beta chains. Each CDR3 protein gets just one entry, which takes the most common genes and DNA from the rows behind it. The V and J calls were determined by TCRdb, not by the authors. The sample profile shows some 250,000 distinct CDR3 sequences; approximately 42% of them were found once. The top ten hold about 45% of the sample.

These data belong to a study of Graves' ophthalmopathy and Graves' hyperthyroidism (dated by TCRdb to 2016 to 2019). With respect to the entire study: Peripheral blood was collected at initial diagnosis, prior to any treatment. The study used TCR beta repertoire signatures to distinguish Graves' ophthalmopathy from Graves' hyperthyroidism and to predict progression to ophthalmopathy. In total, some 140 blood samples were TCR-sequenced: 40 to 45 ophthalmopathy, under 85 hyperthyroidism and approximately 17 hyperthyroidism-to-ophthalmopathy patients. To explore V-J signatures that separate ophthalmopathy from hyperthyroidism, a discovery set of fewer than 110 patients was enrolled, consisting of 40 to 45 with ophthalmopathy and about 60 with stable hyperthyroidism. The independent validation cohort included 18 to 20 hyperthyroidism patients plus 17 patients who later progressed from hyperthyroidism to ophthalmopathy. In more than five hyperthyroidism patients, the T-cell repertoires found in thyroid tissue were compared with those found in blood. Following sampling, methimazole starting at 30 mg daily was administered to hyperthyroidism patients, and high-dose intravenous methylprednisolone was administered to ophthalmopathy patients.

The investigation overall reported the following: Sample size was not predetermined statistically, and investigators were not blinded to group allocation. In validation, the model predicted ophthalmopathy progression with about 70% sensitivity and around 72% specificity; roughly 12 predicted patients were CT-confirmed with GO in a median of approximately 6.2 months. Most expanded thyroid clonotypes with a frequency above 0.001 also appeared in blood, which suggests that blood repertoires may reflect the immune response in the thyroid. In cross-validation, the 13-signature model distinguished ophthalmopathy from stable hyperthyroidism with less than 90% sensitivity and approximately 81% specificity, while in the test set the corresponding values were about 80% and 75%.

From cysteine to phenylalanine, the CDR3 is 16 amino acids long. The entry retains the CDR3 DNA only, 48 bases that are in frame from base 1. CDR1 and CDR2, per the germline V gene, are MNHEY and SVGEGT. The germline V and J ends show losses of 6 bases and 5 bases respectively, and no gene match explains 16 bases of the junction. Patients with ophthalmopathy had moderately to severely active disease, with a Clinical Activity Score of 3 or more, a NOSPECS grade of 4 or more, and a disease duration of less than 3 months. Anyone with other autoimmune diseases, uncontrolled infections, pregnancy or lactation was excluded from the study. Diagnosis relied on clinical symptoms, serum thyroxine, TRAb, thyroid ultrasound and orbital computed tomography. Ficoll-Paque density gradient centrifugation was used to isolate PBMCs from 8 to 10 ml of fresh peripheral blood. Total RNA was extracted using Trizol reagent, and RNA quality was checked on an Agilent 2100 Bioanalyzer.

The source is an adult man with Graves' ophthalmopathy. This chain joins TRBV6-2 or TRBV6-3 to TRBJ2-7, with 7 central nucleotides matching TRBD2. The material sequenced was peripheral blood. The DNA sequence reads TGTGCCAGCAGCCCTCTTATGGCTAGCGGAACCGACGAGCAGTACTTC. Its coded protein is CASSPLMASGTDEQYF.